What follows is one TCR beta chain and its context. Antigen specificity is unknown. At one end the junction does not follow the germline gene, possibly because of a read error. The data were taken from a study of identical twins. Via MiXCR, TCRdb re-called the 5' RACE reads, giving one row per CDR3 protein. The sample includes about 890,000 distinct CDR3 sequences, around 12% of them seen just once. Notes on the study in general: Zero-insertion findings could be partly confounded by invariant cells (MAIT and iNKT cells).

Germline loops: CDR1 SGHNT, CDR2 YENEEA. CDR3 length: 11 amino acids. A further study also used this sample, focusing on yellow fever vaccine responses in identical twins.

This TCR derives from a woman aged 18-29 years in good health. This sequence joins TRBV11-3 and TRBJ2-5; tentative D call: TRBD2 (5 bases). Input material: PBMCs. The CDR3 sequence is CASSSGETQHF. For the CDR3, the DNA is TGTGCCAGCAGCTCTGGGGAGACCCAGCACTTC.